This is a list of T cell receptor beta chains from one sample in a study of T cell clones after liver transplantation. Profiled with immunoSEQ multiplex PCR; TCRdb holds only in-frame clones, not every one. The sample carries about 100,000 clones, roughly four fifths recorded once. The sequenced sample was CD4+ T cells from blood, obtained before liver transplant. The receptor source for this set is a human donor who received a liver transplant. Each CDR3 is given with its conserved first and last residue. D genes are given only for firm matches. Size is stated for part of the rows, as once, few or many counts, or as a class when the clone is expanded.

d_call clone_size j_call v_call cdr3_nt cdr3_aa
- once TRBJ1-1 TRBV5-5 TGTGCCAGCAGATTTAGAAGGGGTAACACTGAAGCTTTCTTT CASRFRRGNTEAFF
- - TRBJ1-2 TRBV6-5 TGTGCCAGCAGAAGGAGTCGCGATCTTGGCTACACCTTC CASRRSRDLGYTF
- - TRBJ2-7 TRBV4-1 TGCGCCAGCAGCAGGGACGGCCCCTACGAGCAGTACTTC CASSRDGPYEQYF
TRBD1 once TRBJ2-1 TRBV18 TGTGCCAGCTCACTACTTGGACAGGGAGACTCCTACAATGAGCAGTTCTTC CASSLLGQGDSYNEQFF
- - TRBJ1-3 TRBV4-1 TGCGCCAGCAGCCAAGCGGGGACTGGAAACACCATATATTTT CASSQAGTGNTIYF
TRBD1 once TRBJ2-1 TRBV5-1 TGCGCCAGCAGCCTAACCATCGGGACAGGAGTTTCCAATGAGCAGTTCTTC CASSLTIGTGVSNEQFF
- - TRBJ2-3 TRBV6-6 TGTGCCAGCAGCCTGGGAGCAGATACGCAGTATTTT CASSLGADTQYF
- - TRBJ1-1 TRBV6-5 TGTGCCACAATCGATTCTGGAGGGACTGGGTCTGAAGCTTTCTTT CATIDSGGTGSEAFF
- - TRBJ2-2 TRBV27 TGTGCCACCAAAAGGCTCGGGGAGCTGTTTTTT CATKRLGELFF
TRBD2 - TRBJ2-1 TRBV27 TGTGCCAGCAGTTTGGGCGGGAGGTCCTACAATGAGCAGTTCTTC CASSLGGRSYNEQFF